This TCR beta chain stems from a study of blood T cell repertoires in COVID-19 (dated by TCRdb to the early 2020s). Study-wide context: Samples from collaborators originated in the United States, Italy and Spain and spanned both the acute and convalescent phases of COVID-19. Samples came from the ongoing ImmuneRACE study (first 160 participants) plus 1,254 subjects from 6 global collaborators. HLA class I and class II types, where available, came from metadata supplied by the sample provider rather than from assay-based typing. A de-identified subject ID, COVID-19 status, age in years and sex were almost always included in the sample metadata. A freely available public database, intended as a resource for researchers studying the immune response to SARS-CoV-2, is where the repertoires were released. Deeply sampled blood TCRbeta repertoires from subjects exposed to, actively infected with, or recovered from COVID-19 were included in the dataset. The material from the prospective study consisted of cDNA or gDNA derived from T cells, B-cell-depleted T cells, or PBMCs. Findings and caveats that apply to the study as a whole: The amount of clinical and demographic metadata varied by source and participant and was provided uncurated.

Here V drops 3 bases and J drops 14 bases, and the junction holds 5 bases not matched to any gene. CDR3 length: 11 amino acids, cysteine to phenylalanine. Only the CDR3 region is kept as DNA, spanning 33 bases read in frame from base 1. CDR1 and CDR2 were assigned from the germline V gene (reference sequence) as DFQATT and SNEGSKA. TCRbeta CDR3 regions were amplified from genomic DNA by means of the immunoSEQ Assay, a bias-controlled multiplex PCR. From the authors' description of their analysis: Nucleated cell counts per sample were estimated from amplification of reference gene primers within the assay. To quantify the absolute abundance of each unique TCRbeta CDR3 rearrangement, sequence reads were collapsed and filtered. For each sample, productive Simpson clonality was calculated as the square root of Simpson's diversity index across productive rearrangements. TCRdb took over this immuneACCESS table, retaining in-frame rearrangements with V and J assigned. Such tables are incomplete; in checked studies, under half of the missing clones stem from an unresolved V gene, and the remainder is unexplained. The V and J calls and clone size are taken from that table; D and trimming were inferred from the DNA. This sample is represented by hundreds of thousands of clones; about nine tenths of them were singletons. About 7.3% of the sample is taken by the ten largest.

One collaborating source in Seattle enrolled patients while the patients were actively infected and followed the patients over time throughout the course of disease. Whole blood was collected in K2EDTA tubes by collaborating institutions according to the institutions' own protocols. Collaborator samples were shipped for TCRbeta analysis as frozen whole blood, isolated PBMCs, or DNA extracted from either sample type. On this clone itself: It has no known antigen specificity. No base quality values were provided; no much bigger clone lies one nucleotide off.

The V gene is TRBV20-1 and the J gene is TRBJ2-1, with 9 bases in between that match TRBD1. The source material was peripheral blood. This clonotype originated in a woman in her 70s with COVID-19, enrolled during active disease. The CDR3 amino acid sequence is: CSASGTGWEFF. The nucleotide sequence reads TGCAGTGCTAGCGGGACAGGGTGGGAGTTCTTC.